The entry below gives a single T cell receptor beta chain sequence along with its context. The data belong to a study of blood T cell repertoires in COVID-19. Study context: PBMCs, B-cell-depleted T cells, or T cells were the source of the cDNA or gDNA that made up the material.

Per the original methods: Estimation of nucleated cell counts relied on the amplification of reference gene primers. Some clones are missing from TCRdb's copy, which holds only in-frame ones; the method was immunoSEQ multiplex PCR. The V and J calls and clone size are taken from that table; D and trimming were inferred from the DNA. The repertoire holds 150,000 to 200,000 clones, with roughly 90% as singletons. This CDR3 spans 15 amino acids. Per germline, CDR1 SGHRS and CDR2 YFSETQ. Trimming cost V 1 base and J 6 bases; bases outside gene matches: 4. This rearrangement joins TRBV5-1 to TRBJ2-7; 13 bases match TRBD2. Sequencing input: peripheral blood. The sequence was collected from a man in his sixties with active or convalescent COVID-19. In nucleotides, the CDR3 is TGCGCCAGCAGCTTGACTAGCGGGAGGGCGGGCGAGCAGTACTTC. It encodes CASSLTSGRAGEQYF.